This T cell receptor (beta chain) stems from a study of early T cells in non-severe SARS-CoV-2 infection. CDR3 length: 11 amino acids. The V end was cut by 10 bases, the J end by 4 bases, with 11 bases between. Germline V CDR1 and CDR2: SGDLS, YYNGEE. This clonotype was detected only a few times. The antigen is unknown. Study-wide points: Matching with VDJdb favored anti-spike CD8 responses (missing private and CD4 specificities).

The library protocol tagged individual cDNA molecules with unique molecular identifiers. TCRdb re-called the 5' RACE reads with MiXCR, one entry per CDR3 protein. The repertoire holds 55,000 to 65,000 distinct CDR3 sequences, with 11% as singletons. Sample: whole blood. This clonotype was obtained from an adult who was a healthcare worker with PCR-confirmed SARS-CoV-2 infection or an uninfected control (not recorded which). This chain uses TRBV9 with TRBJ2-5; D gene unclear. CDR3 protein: CAAPTGETQYF. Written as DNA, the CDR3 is TGTGCCGCCCCAACGGGAGAGACCCAGTACTTC. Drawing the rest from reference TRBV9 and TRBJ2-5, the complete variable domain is DSGVTQTPKHLITATGQRVTLRCSPRSGDLSVYWYQQSLDQGLQFLIQYYNGEERAKGNILERFSAQQFPDLHSELNLSSLELGDSALYFCAAPTGETQYFGPGTRLLVL.